Here is one T cell receptor beta chain with its context. Time point here: baseline pretreatment blood. Treatment indicated: 15 Gy SBRT to primary tumor, nephrectomy 4 weeks later. Serial blood draws occurred at baseline and 2 and 4 weeks post-SBRT. Profiled with immunoSEQ multiplex PCR; TCRdb holds only in-frame clones, not every one. The top ten clones hold 6% to 8% of a sample with 50,000 to 75,000 clones, around 78% of them seen once. This sample was taken from a study of radiation and T cells in renal cell carcinoma. The material sequenced was blood, taken from a patient whose treatment included radiotherapy and nephrectomy. This clonotype was sampled from a man aged 60 to 75 with renal cell carcinoma.

The CDR3: CASSHAGGRTGELFF. CDR3 bases: TGTGCCAGCAGCCACGCGGGAGGACGCACCGGGGAGCTGTTTTTT. The chain is built from TRBV5-4 and TRBJ2-2; 8 bases align to TRBD2. Trimming took 4 bases from V and 4 from J; bases not matched to a gene: 6. CDR1 is SGHNT and CDR2 is YYREEE in the germline V gene (reference sequence). The CDR3 loop spans 15 amino acids.